The T cell receptor beta chain described here comes from a study of beta chain features in type 1 diabetes. Comment on this clone: Its antigen is unknown.

General study findings and limits: Within patients, naive, central memory and Treg TCRB repertoires seemed more similar than within healthy donors. Researchers report that Type 1 diabetes patients had moderately but significantly shorter TCRB CDR3s across all four CD4+ subsets. Highly expressing activated T cells could be over-counted with a cDNA template.

The authors sorted CD4+ naive, central memory, regulatory and stem cell-like memory cells via CD45RO/CCR7/CD25/CD127/CD95/CD27. The investigators reverse transcribed all of the isolated RNA, so they sequenced expressed TCRB transcripts. Measured with immunoSEQ multiplex PCR; TCRdb has only the in-frame clones, and not every one. The sample includes 900,000 or so clones, about a sixth of them seen just once. Losses at the gene ends were 6 bases for V and 8 bases for J; bases not matched to a gene: 15. Germline assignment: CDR1 MDHEN and CDR2 SYDVKM. CDR3 length equals 16 residues. The TCR sequence derives from a woman aged 18-29 years in good health. J is TRBJ2-1 and V is TRBV28; 8 bases match TRBD2. The material sequenced was naive CD4+ T cells from blood. The CDR3 DNA is TGTGCCAGCAGAACGCCGGGACTAGGGCCCTGGGATGAGCAGTTCTTC. This gives the protein CASRTPGLGPWDEQFF.